This passage covers 2 T cell receptor beta chains from one sample sequenced in a study of Graves' ophthalmopathy and Graves' hyperthyroidism. From RNA, the CDR3 regions of TCR beta chains were amplified and sequenced. RT-PCR in the first round used HTBI primers; a second-round multiplex PCR followed. TCRdb independently ran MiXCR on the multiplex PCR reads; one entry per CDR3 protein. Of fewer than 350,000 distinct CDR3 sequences in the sample, roughly 16% were seen once. The specimen was peripheral blood. These receptors originate from an adult man with Graves' ophthalmopathy.

This clonotype was seen many times. V gene TRBV12-5 combines with J gene TRBJ2-2; D might be TRBD1 (6 bases). Germline loops: CDR1 LGHNT, CDR2 FRNRAP. V was trimmed by 2 bases and J by 6 bases, leaving 19 bases between them. The CDR3 sequence is 17 residues long. CDR3 in DNA: TGTGCTAGTGGTTTGTTTCTGGGACACGCATCCCCCGGGGAGCTGTTTTTT. Its protein is CASGLFLGHASPGELFF.

The table lists this clonotype with many counts. The chain recombines TRBV20-1 with TRBJ1-5, with 8 bases fitting TRBD1. Per the germline V gene, CDR1 is DFQATT and CDR2 is SNEGSKA (reference sequence). The CDR3 is 16 amino acids. J lost 3 bases, V lost 3 bases, and 10 bases had no gene match. CDR3 region: CSASWQGAGNNQPQHF. The CDR3 DNA sequence: TGCAGTGCTAGTTGGCAGGGGGCTGGGAACAATCAGCCCCAGCATTTT.